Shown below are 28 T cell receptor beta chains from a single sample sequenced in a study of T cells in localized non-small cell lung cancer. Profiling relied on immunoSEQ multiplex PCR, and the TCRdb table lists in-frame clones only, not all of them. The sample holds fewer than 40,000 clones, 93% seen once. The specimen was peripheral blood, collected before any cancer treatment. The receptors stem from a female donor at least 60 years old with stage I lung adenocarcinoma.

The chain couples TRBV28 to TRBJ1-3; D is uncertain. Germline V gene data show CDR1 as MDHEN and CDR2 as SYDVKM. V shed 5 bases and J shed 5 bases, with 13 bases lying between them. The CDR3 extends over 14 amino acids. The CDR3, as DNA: TGTGCCAGCAGTCCCCCCAGTAACAGAAACACCATATATTTT. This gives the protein CASSPPSNRNTIYF.

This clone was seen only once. The DNA for the CDR3 is TGTGCCAGCAGATTGACAGTGAACACTGAAGCTTTCTTT. It encodes CASRLTVNTEAFF. The genes are TRBV6-5 and TRBJ1-1; D possibly corresponds to TRBD1 (5 bases). Deletions cut 6 bases from V and 0 bases from J, with 8 bases between. Germline-derived CDR1 and CDR2 are MNHEY and SVGAGI. The CDR3 length is 13 residues.

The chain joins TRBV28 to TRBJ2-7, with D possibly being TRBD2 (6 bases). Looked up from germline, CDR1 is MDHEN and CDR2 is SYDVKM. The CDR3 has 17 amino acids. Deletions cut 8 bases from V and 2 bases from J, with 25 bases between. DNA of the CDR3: TGTGCCAGCGGCCCTCGGGGGTTTACGGTGGGGCCCTACGAGCAGTACTTC. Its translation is CASGPRGFTVGPYEQYF.

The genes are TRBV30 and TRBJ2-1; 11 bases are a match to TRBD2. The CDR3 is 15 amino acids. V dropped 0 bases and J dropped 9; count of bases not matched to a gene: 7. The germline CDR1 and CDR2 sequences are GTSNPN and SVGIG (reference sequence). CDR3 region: CAWSVVAGGQGEQFF. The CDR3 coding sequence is TGTGCCTGGAGTGTGGTAGCGGGAGGGCAGGGTGAGCAGTTCTTC.

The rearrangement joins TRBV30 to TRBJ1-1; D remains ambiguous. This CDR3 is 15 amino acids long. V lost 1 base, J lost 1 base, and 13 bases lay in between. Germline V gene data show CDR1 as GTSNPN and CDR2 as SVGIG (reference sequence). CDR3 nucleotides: TGTGCCTGGAGTGACATCGGAACCGGGAACACTGAAGCTTTCTTT. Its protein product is CAWSDIGTGNTEAFF.

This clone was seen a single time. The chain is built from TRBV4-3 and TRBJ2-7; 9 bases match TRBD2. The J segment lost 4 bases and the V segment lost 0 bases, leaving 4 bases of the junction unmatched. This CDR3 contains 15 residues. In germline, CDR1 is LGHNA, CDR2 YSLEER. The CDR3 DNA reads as TGCGCCAGCAGCCAAGACTGGCGGGGGGGTTACGAGCAGTACTTC. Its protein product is CASSQDWRGGYEQYF.

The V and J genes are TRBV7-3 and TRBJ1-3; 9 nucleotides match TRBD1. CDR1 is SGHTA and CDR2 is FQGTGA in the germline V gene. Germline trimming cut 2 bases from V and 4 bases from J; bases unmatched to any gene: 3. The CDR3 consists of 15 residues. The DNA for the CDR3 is TGTGCCAGCAGCTTAGGGACAGGGAGAGGAAACACCATATATTTT. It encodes CASSLGTGRGNTIYF.

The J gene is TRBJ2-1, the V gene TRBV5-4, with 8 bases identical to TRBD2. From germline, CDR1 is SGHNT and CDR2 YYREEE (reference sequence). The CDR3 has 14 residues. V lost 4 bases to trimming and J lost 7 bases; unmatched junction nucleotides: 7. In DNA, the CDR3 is TGTGCCAGCAGCCGGGAGGGCCTAAGGAATGAGCAGTTCTTC. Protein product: CASSREGLRNEQFF.

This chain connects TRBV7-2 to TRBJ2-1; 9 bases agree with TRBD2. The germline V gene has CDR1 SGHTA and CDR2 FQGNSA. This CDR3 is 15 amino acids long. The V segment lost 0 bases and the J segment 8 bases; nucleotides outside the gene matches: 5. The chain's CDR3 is CASSLASGGPDEQFF. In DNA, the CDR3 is TGTGCCAGCAGCTTAGCGAGCGGGGGGCCGGATGAGCAGTTCTTC.

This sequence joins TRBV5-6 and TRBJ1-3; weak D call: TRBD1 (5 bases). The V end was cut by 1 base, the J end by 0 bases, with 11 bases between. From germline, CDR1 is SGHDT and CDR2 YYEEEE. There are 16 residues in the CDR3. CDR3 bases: TGTGCCAGCAGCTTGCGGGGGTCTAACTCTGGAAACACCATATATTTT. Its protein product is CASSLRGSNSGNTIYF. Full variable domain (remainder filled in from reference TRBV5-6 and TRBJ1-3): DAGVTQSPTHLIKTRGQQVTLRCSPKSGHDTVSWYQQALGQGPQFIFQYYEEEERQRGNFPDRFSGHQFPNYSSELNVNALLLGDSALYLCASSLRGSNSGNTIYFGEGSWLTVV.

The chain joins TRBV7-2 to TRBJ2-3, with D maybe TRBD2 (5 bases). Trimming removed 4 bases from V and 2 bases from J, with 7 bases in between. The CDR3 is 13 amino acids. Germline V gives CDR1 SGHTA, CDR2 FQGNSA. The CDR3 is CASSSTTTDTQYF. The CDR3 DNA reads TGTGCCAGCAGCTCGACTACCACAGATACGCAGTATTTT. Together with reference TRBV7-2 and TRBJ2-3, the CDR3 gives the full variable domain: GAGVSQSPSNKVTEKGKDVELRCDPISGHTALYWYRQSLGQGLEFLIYFQGNSAPDKSGLPSDRFSAERTGGSVSTLTIQRTQQEDSAVYLCASSSTTTDTQYFGPGTRLTVL.

The CDR3 sequence is CASSLLWRGTEAFF. CDR3 DNA: TGTGCCAGCAGCTTGCTCTGGCGGGGCACTGAAGCTTTCTTT. The chain carries TRBV5-6 and TRBJ1-1; D not certain. Germline CDR1 and CDR2: SGHDT and YYEEEE. The CDR3 sequence is 14 residues long. V shed 1 base and J shed 4 bases, with 11 bases lying between them.

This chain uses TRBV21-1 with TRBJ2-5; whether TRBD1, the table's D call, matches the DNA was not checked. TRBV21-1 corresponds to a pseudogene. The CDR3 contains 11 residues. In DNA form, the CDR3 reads TGTGCCAGCACGCCAGGGGAGACCCAGTACTTC. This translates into CASTPGETQYF.

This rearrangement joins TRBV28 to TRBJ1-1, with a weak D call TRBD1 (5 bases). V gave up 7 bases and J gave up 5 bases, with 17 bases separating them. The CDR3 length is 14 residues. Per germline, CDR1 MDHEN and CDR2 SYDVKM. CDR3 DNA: TGTGCCAGCACCTTGTCAGGGCCAAGGACTGAAGCTTTCTTT. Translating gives CASTLSGPRTEAFF.

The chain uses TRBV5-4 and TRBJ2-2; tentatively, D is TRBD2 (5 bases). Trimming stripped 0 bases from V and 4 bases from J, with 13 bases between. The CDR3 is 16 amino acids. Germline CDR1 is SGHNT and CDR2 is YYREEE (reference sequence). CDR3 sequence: CASSLVGARATGELFF. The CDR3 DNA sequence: TGTGCCAGCAGCTTGGTGGGAGCACGGGCCACCGGGGAGCTGTTTTTT.

In DNA, the CDR3 is TGTGCCAGAATAACGATCTGGACTAGCGGGAATGAGCAGTTCTTC. Translated, it gives CARITIWTSGNEQFF. The rearrangement joins TRBV5-3 to TRBJ2-1, with 11 bases fitting TRBD2. TRBV5-3 is treated as an ORF (open reading frame) with a function not yet certain. This CDR3 is built from 15 residues. V lost 6 bases, J lost 7 bases, and 9 bases stayed unmatched.

CDR3 residues: CASSQDRGRRTEAFF. CDR3 DNA sequence: TGCGCCAGCAGCCAAGACAGGGGGCGCAGGACTGAAGCTTTCTTT. V is TRBV4-1 and J is TRBJ1-1, with TRBD1 identical over 8 bases. The CDR3 is made up of 15 amino acids. Germline lookup yields CDR1 MGHRA and CDR2 YSYEKL. The V and J ends lost 0 bases and 5 bases, in that order; junction bases with no gene match: 5.

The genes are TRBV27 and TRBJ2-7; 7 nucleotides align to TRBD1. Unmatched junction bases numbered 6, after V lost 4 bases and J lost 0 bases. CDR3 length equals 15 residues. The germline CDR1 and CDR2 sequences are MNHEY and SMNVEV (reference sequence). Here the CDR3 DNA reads TGTGCCAGCAGTTCACAGGGGAAAAGCTCCTACGAGCAGTACGTC. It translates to CASSSQGKSSYEQYV.

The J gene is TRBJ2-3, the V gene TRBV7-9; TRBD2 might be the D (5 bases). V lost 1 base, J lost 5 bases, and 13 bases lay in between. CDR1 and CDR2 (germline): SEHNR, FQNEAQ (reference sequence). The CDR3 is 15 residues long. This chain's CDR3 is CASSLVAGLGDTQYF. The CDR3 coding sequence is TGTGCCAGCAGCTTAGTTGCGGGTCTGGGAGATACGCAGTATTTT.

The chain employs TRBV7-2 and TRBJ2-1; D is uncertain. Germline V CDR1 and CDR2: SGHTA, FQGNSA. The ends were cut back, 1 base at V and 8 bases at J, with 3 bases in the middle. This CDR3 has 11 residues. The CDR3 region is CASSLVYEQFF. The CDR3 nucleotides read TGTGCCAGCAGCTTAGTCTATGAGCAGTTCTTC.

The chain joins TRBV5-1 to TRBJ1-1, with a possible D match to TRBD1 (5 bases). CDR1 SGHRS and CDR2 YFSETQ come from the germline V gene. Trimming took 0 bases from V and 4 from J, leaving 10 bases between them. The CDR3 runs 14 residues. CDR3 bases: TGCGCCAGCAGCTTGGGCTCGGGGGGCACTGAAGCTTTCTTT. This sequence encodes CASSLGSGGTEAFF.

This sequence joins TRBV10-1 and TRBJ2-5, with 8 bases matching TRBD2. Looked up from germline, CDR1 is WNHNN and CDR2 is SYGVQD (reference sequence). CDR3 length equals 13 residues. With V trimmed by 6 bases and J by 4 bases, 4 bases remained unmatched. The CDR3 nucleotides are TGCGCCAGCAGCCCGGGGGGGGGAGAGACCCAGTACTTC. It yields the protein CASSPGGGETQYF.

The CDR3 spells CASSSVGGATWGIGGYTF. In DNA form, the CDR3 reads TGTGCCAGCAGCTCGGTGGGAGGGGCTACCTGGGGAATTGGCGGCTACACCTTC. This chain links TRBV5-6 with TRBJ1-2, with D possibly matching TRBD1 (5 bases). Deletions cut 3 bases from V and 8 bases from J, with 29 bases between. There are 18 residues in the CDR3. CDR1 and CDR2 from the germline V gene are SGHDT and YYEEEE.

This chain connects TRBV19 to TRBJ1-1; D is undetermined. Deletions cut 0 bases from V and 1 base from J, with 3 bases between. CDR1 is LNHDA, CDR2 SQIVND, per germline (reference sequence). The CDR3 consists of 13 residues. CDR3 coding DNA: TGTGCCAGTAGTATAGAACAGAACACTGAAGCTTTCTTT. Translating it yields CASSIEQNTEAFF.

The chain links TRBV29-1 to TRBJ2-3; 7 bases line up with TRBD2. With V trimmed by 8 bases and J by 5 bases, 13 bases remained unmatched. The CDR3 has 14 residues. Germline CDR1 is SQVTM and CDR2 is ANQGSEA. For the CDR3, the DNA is TGCAGCCTCTTTGGGACTATTGAGGGAGATACGCAGTATTTT. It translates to CSLFGTIEGDTQYF.

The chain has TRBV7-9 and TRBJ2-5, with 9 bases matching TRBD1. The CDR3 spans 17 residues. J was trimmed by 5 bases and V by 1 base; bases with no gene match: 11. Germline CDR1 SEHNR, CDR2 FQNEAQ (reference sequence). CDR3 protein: CASSLVGDRDPRETQYF. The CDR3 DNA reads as TGTGCCAGCAGCTTAGTAGGGGACAGGGACCCTCGGGAGACCCAGTACTTC.

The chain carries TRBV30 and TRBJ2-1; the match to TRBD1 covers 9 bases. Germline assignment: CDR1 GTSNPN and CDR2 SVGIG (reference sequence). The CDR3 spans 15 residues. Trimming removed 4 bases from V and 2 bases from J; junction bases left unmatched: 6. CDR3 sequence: CAWIFRDRAYNEQFF. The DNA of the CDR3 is TGTGCCTGGATTTTCCGGGACAGGGCCTACAATGAGCAGTTCTTC.

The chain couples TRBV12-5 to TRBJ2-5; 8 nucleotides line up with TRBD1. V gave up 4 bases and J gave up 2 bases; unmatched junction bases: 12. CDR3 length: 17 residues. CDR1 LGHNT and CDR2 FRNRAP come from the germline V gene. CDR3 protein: CASGWQTGGLDQETQYF. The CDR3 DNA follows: TGTGCTAGTGGTTGGCAAACAGGGGGACTCGATCAAGAGACCCAGTACTTC.